This paragraph reports one TCR beta chain. The antigen remains undetermined. Use of 60 Vbeta and 13 Jbeta primers characterized the PCR. TCRdb keeps only in-frame clones here, not all; method: immunoSEQ multiplex PCR. The data show 150,000 to 200,000 clones, around 80% seen once. CDR1 and CDR2 from the germline V gene are MDHEN and SYDVKM. The CDR3 is 16 amino acids. Trimming at V came to 5 bases and at J to 7 bases, leaving 13 bases not matched to a gene. The sample comes from a study of cytomegalovirus exposure and HLA in healthy donors. Study-wide findings and caveats: It has been reported that TCR beta sequences accurately predicted the HLA-A and HLA-B alleles of most subjects.

The specimen sequenced was PBMCs. V is TRBV28 and J is TRBJ2-1; 8 nucleotides match TRBD2. The receptor was derived from a woman aged 40 to 49 in good health and CMV-seropositive. The CDR3 loop is CASSILGTSIRNEQFF. The CDR3 DNA follows: TGTGCCAGCAGTATCCTCGGGACTAGTATCCGGAATGAGCAGTTCTTC. Drawing the rest from reference TRBV28 and TRBJ2-1, the complete variable domain is DVKVTQSSRYLVKRTGEKVFLECVQDMDHENMFWYRQDPGLGLRLIYFSYDVKMKEKGDIPEGYSVSREKKERFSLILESASTNQTSMYLCASSILGTSIRNEQFFGPGTRLTVL.